This TCR beta chain was retrieved from a study of beta chain features in type 1 diabetes. Overall study context: In all, some 110 million sorted cells from all samples were analyzed.

Cells sorted by CD45RO/CCR7/CD25/CD127/CD95/CD27 comprised CD4+ naive, central memory, regulatory and stem cell-like memory cells. Broader study findings: PCR might favor shorter templates, but any such skew would affect patients and controls equally. A pattern of fewer insertions and more deletions at VDJ junctions was seen in type 1 diabetes patients.

The length of the CDR3 is 14 residues. Trimming cost V 0 bases and J 9 bases; bases outside gene matches: 5. Germline lookup yields CDR1 KGHSH and CDR2 LQKENI. Expressed TCRB transcripts were sequenced because the entire RNA isolate underwent reverse transcription. TCRdb keeps only in-frame clones here, not all; method: immunoSEQ multiplex PCR. The table lists 300,000 to 450,000 clones, over 10% of them singletons. This clone was seen a handful of times. Its antigen is currently unknown. What was sequenced was naive CD4+ T cells from blood. The sequence derives from a man aged 18-30 years in good health. This chain joins TRBV18 and TRBJ2-1; 7 nucleotides line up with TRBD1. Here the CDR3 DNA reads TGTGCCAGCTCACCACCGCAGGGGGTTCCTGAGCAGTTCTTC. Amino acid sequence: CASSPPQGVPEQFF.